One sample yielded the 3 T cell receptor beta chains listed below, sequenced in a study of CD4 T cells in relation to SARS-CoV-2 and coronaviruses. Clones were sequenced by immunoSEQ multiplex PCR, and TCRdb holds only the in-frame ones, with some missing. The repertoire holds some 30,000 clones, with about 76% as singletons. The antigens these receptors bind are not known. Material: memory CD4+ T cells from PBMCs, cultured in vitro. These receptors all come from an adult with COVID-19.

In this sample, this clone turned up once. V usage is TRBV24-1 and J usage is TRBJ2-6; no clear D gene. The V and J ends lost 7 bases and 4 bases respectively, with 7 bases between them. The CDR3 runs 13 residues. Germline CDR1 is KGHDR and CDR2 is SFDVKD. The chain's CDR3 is CATSKSGANVLTF. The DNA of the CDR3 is TGTGCCACCAGCAAGTCAGGGGCCAACGTCCTGACTTTC.

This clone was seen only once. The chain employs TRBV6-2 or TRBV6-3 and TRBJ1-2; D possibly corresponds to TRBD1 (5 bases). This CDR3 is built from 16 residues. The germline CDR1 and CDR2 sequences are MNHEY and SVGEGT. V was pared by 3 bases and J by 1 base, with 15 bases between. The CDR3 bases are TGTGCCAGCAGTTATCGGAGGACAAACCTTAACTATGGCTACACCTTC. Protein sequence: CASSYRRTNLNYGYTF.

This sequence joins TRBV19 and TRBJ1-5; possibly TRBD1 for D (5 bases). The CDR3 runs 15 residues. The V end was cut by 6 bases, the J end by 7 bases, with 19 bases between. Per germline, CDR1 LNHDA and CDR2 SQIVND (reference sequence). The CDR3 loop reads CASRNDGQASQPQHF. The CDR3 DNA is TGTGCCAGTAGGAATGACGGACAAGCCTCGCAGCCCCAGCATTTT.